The source of this TCR beta chain is a study of blood T cell repertoires in COVID-19. Per the original methods: By means of reference gene primer amplification, nucleated cell counts were estimated. Method: immunoSEQ multiplex PCR; TCRdb's copy keeps in-frame clones and lacks some. That table gives V, J and clone size, and the DNA gave D and trimming. Of roughly 350,000 clones in the sample, 88% are singletons; the top ten hold just under 7.5%. J was trimmed by 4 bases and V by 5 bases; bases with no gene match: 9. Germline V lookup: CDR1 SEHNR, CDR2 FQNEAQ (reference sequence). The CDR3 has 16 amino acids.

The TCR sequence derives from a woman aged 70-85 years with COVID-19, enrolled during active disease. Sequenced input: peripheral blood. V gene TRBV7-9 combines with J gene TRBJ2-2; 8 nucleotides line up with TRBD2. The DNA for the CDR3 is TGTGCCAGCAGCCCCGGGGGGGCTCTTGCCACCGGGGAGCTGTTTTTT. Translation: CASSPGGALATGELFF.